These T cell receptor beta chains were read from a single sample in a study of T cells in Graves' hyperthyroidism and ophthalmopathy. TCRdb fed the multiplex PCR reads into MiXCR, producing one record per CDR3 protein. The table lists some 760,000 distinct CDR3 sequences, 11% to 15% of them singletons, with approximately 10% in the top ten. The sample comprised blood. Every receptor here comes from a woman aged 18-29 years with Graves' hyperthyroidism. Both conserved end residues are part of each CDR3. Each record gives: V gene, clone size, J gene, D gene, CDR3 protein, CDR3 DNA. The D gene is left open where the match is weak. Some rows have no size entry. The others give once, few or many, or a class for an expanded clone.

v_call: TRBV19; clone_size: NA; j_call: TRBJ2-1; d_call: NA; cdr3_aa: CASNAGLYNEQFF; cdr3_nt: TGTGCCAGTAATGCAGGCCTCTACAATGAGCAGTTCTTC
v_call: TRBV28; clone_size: many; j_call: TRBJ2-3; d_call: TRBD2; cdr3_aa: CASSSRLPRAGVADTQYF; cdr3_nt: TGTGCCAGCAGTTCCCGACTCCCTAGAGCGGGAGTTGCAGATACGCAGTATTTT
v_call: TRBV6-1; clone_size: few; j_call: TRBJ2-7; d_call: TRBD2; cdr3_aa: CASMGWTSAWNEQYF; cdr3_nt: TGTGCCAGCATGGGGTGGACTAGCGCCTGGAATGAGCAGTACTTC
v_call: TRBV6-1; clone_size: NA; j_call: TRBJ1-2; d_call: TRBD1; cdr3_aa: CASSEVEGANGYTF; cdr3_nt: TGTGCCAGCAGTGAAGTAGAGGGGGCAAATGGCTACACCTTC
v_call: TRBV5-1; clone_size: NA; j_call: TRBJ2-2; d_call: NA; cdr3_aa: CASSEERVTGELFF; cdr3_nt: TGTGCCAGCAGCGAGGAAAGGGTCACCGGGGAGCTGTTTTTT
v_call: TRBV5-4; clone_size: few; j_call: TRBJ2-1; d_call: NA; cdr3_aa: CASSFRGLHNEQFF; cdr3_nt: TGTGCCAGCAGCTTCAGGGGCCTGCACAATGAGCAGTTCTTC
v_call: TRBV20-1; clone_size: many; j_call: TRBJ1-6; d_call: NA; cdr3_aa: CSARQQTNSPLHF; cdr3_nt: TGCAGTGCTAGGCAACAGACCAATTCACCCCTCCACTTT
v_call: TRBV7-6; clone_size: NA; j_call: TRBJ2-1; d_call: TRBD1; cdr3_aa: CASSFAGTGPGEQFF; cdr3_nt: TGTGCCAGCAGCTTCGCCGGGACAGGGCCCGGGGAGCAGTTCTTC
v_call: TRBV7-2; clone_size: many; j_call: TRBJ2-1; d_call: NA; cdr3_aa: CASSLAFGRYNEQFF; cdr3_nt: TGTGCCAGCAGCTTAGCGTTTGGCCGTTACAATGAGCAGTTCTTC
v_call: TRBV19; clone_size: NA; j_call: TRBJ1-6; d_call: TRBD1; cdr3_aa: CASTAQAGGVNSPLHF; cdr3_nt: TGTGCCAGTACCGCACAAGCAGGGGGCGTGAATTCACCCCTCCACTTT
v_call: TRBV27; clone_size: many; j_call: TRBJ1-6; d_call: NA; cdr3_aa: CASSLFGSPLHF; cdr3_nt: TGTGCCAGCAGTTTGTTTGGCTCACCCCTCCACTTT
v_call: TRBV5-1; clone_size: many; j_call: TRBJ1-2; d_call: NA; cdr3_aa: CASRPIYRGMIYGYTF; cdr3_nt: TGCGCCAGCAGACCTATCTATCGGGGGATGATCTATGGCTACACCTTC
v_call: TRBV4-1; clone_size: few; j_call: TRBJ2-7; d_call: TRBD2; cdr3_aa: CASSQLAVTPYEQYF; cdr3_nt: TGCGCCAGCAGCCAACTAGCGGTTACCCCCTACGAGCAGTACTTC
v_call: TRBV4-1; clone_size: NA; j_call: TRBJ2-7; d_call: NA; cdr3_aa: CASSLVYGERQYF; cdr3_nt: TGCGCCAGCAGCCTTGTATATGGTGAAAGGCAGTACTTC
v_call: TRBV28; clone_size: many; j_call: TRBJ2-5; d_call: TRBD2; cdr3_aa: CASSLSLAGVGETQYF; cdr3_nt: TGTGCCAGCAGTTTGTCACTAGCGGGAGTAGGGGAGACCCAGTACTTC
v_call: TRBV11-2; clone_size: NA; j_call: TRBJ2-1; d_call: TRBD2; cdr3_aa: CASSSYLGSGPSYNEQFF; cdr3_nt: TGTGCCAGCAGCTCCTATCTGGGTAGCGGGCCCTCCTACAATGAGCAGTTCTTC
v_call: TRBV27; clone_size: few; j_call: TRBJ1-1; d_call: NA; cdr3_aa: CASSLQGSNTEAFF; cdr3_nt: TGTGCCAGCAGTTTACAGGGATCGAACACTGAAGCTTTCTTT
v_call: TRBV30; clone_size: few; j_call: TRBJ2-1; d_call: NA; cdr3_aa: CAWSGTLLGTSEFF; cdr3_nt: TGTGCCTGGAGTGGAACCCTCCTGGGGACCTCAGAGTTCTTC
v_call: TRBV10-2; clone_size: NA; j_call: TRBJ1-1; d_call: NA; cdr3_aa: CASSDWNSREAFF; cdr3_nt: TGCGCCAGCAGTGACTGGAACAGCCGCGAAGCTTTCTTT
v_call: TRBV7-3; clone_size: many; j_call: TRBJ2-1; d_call: TRBD2; cdr3_aa: CASSVGTSGSNEQFF; cdr3_nt: TGTGCCAGCAGCGTCGGGACTAGCGGGAGCAATGAGCAGTTCTTC
v_call: TRBV19; clone_size: few; j_call: TRBJ1-1; d_call: NA; cdr3_aa: CASSFSQAGGTEAFF; cdr3_nt: TGTGCCAGTAGTTTCAGTCAAGCGGGAGGCACTGAAGCTTTCTTT
v_call: TRBV7-8; clone_size: NA; j_call: TRBJ2-1; d_call: NA; cdr3_aa: CASSDSEQFF; cdr3_nt: TGTGCCAGCAGTGATAGTGAGCAGTTCTTC
v_call: TRBV4-3; clone_size: NA; j_call: TRBJ2-2; d_call: NA; cdr3_aa: CASSQDLGLPGTGELFF; cdr3_nt: TGCGCCAGCAGCCAAGATCTAGGGCTCCCAGGTACCGGGGAGCTGTTTTTT
v_call: TRBV5-1; clone_size: NA; j_call: TRBJ2-2; d_call: NA; cdr3_aa: CASSLASENTGELFF; cdr3_nt: TGCGCCAGCAGCTTGGCTAGCGAAAACACCGGGGAGCTGTTTTTT
v_call: TRBV4-3; clone_size: few; j_call: TRBJ2-3; d_call: NA; cdr3_aa: CASSQVGVDTQYF; cdr3_nt: TGCGCCAGCAGCCAAGTGGGAGTAGATACGCAGTATTTT
v_call: TRBV13; clone_size: NA; j_call: TRBJ2-7; d_call: NA; cdr3_aa: CASSSQLPSRGSYEQYF; cdr3_nt: TGTGCCAGCAGCTCCCAACTCCCTAGTAGGGGATCCTACGAGCAGTACTTC
v_call: TRBV28; clone_size: many; j_call: TRBJ2-3; d_call: NA; cdr3_aa: CASSFDLGADTQYF; cdr3_nt: TGTGCCAGCAGTTTCGATCTGGGGGCGGATACGCAGTATTTT
v_call: TRBV24-1; clone_size: many; j_call: TRBJ2-7; d_call: TRBD1; cdr3_aa: CATSDSGTGYYEQYF; cdr3_nt: TGTGCCACCAGTGACTCCGGGACAGGGTACTACGAGCAGTACTTC
v_call: TRBV7-2; clone_size: few; j_call: TRBJ1-1; d_call: NA; cdr3_aa: CASSPVTRSSTEAFF; cdr3_nt: TGTGCCAGCAGCCCCGTTACACGCTCTAGCACTGAAGCTTTCTTT
v_call: TRBV11-2; clone_size: many; j_call: TRBJ1-1; d_call: TRBD1; cdr3_aa: CASSLDWPGEQGVPIKNTEAFF; cdr3_nt: TGTGCCAGCAGCTTAGATTGGCCCGGCGAACAGGGGGTGCCAATCAAAAACACTGAAGCTTTCTTT
v_call: TRBV20-1; clone_size: NA; j_call: TRBJ2-3; d_call: NA; cdr3_aa: CSAKGAGRTQYF; cdr3_nt: TGCAGTGCTAAAGGGGCGGGAAGGACGCAGTATTTT
v_call: TRBV30; clone_size: many; j_call: TRBJ1-2; d_call: NA; cdr3_aa: CAWTLRGRTLYGYTF; cdr3_nt: TGTGCCTGGACGCTACGAGGGAGGACGCTCTATGGCTACACCTTC
v_call: TRBV5-5; clone_size: many; j_call: TRBJ1-1; d_call: TRBD1; cdr3_aa: CASSHRGQMNTEAFF; cdr3_nt: TGTGCCAGCAGCCACAGGGGGCAAATGAACACTGAAGCTTTCTTT
v_call: TRBV30; clone_size: NA; j_call: TRBJ2-7; d_call: TRBD1; cdr3_aa: CAWNQIRTGSLGEQYF; cdr3_nt: TGTGCCTGGAATCAAATTAGGACAGGGAGTCTGGGCGAGCAGTACTTC
v_call: TRBV6-5; clone_size: NA; j_call: TRBJ1-1; d_call: NA; cdr3_aa: CASSYSWPSGRDTEAFF; cdr3_nt: TGTGCCAGCAGTTACTCGTGGCCCTCAGGACGGGACACTGAAGCTTTCTTT
v_call: TRBV29-1; clone_size: NA; j_call: TRBJ2-5; d_call: TRBD2; cdr3_aa: CSVQTSGSTETQYF; cdr3_nt: TGCAGCGTCCAGACTAGCGGGAGTACGGAGACCCAGTACTTC
v_call: TRBV12-5; clone_size: NA; j_call: TRBJ2-1; d_call: NA; cdr3_aa: CASGLLGRCSYNEQFF; cdr3_nt: TGTGCTAGTGGTTTATTGGGCAGATGTTCCTACAATGAGCAGTTCTTC
v_call: TRBV6-2/TRBV6-3; clone_size: NA; j_call: TRBJ2-2; d_call: TRBD1; cdr3_aa: CASSVRDRGPGELFF; cdr3_nt: TGTGCCAGCAGTGTCCGGGACAGGGGCCCCGGGGAGCTGTTTTTT
v_call: TRBV5-1; clone_size: few; j_call: TRBJ2-2; d_call: NA; cdr3_aa: CASSSAQGIGNTGELFF; cdr3_nt: TGCGCCAGCAGCTCGGCCCAGGGTATAGGAAACACCGGGGAGCTGTTTTTT
v_call: TRBV6-2/TRBV6-3; clone_size: NA; j_call: TRBJ2-1; d_call: NA; cdr3_aa: CASRTGTVRSYNEQFF; cdr3_nt: TGTGCCAGCAGAACCGGGACGGTGAGGTCCTACAATGAGCAGTTCTTC
v_call: TRBV7-6; clone_size: NA; j_call: TRBJ2-7; d_call: NA; cdr3_aa: CASSTQEGYEQYF; cdr3_nt: TGTGCCAGCAGCACCCAGGAGGGCTACGAGCAGTACTTC
v_call: TRBV9; clone_size: NA; j_call: TRBJ2-4; d_call: NA; cdr3_aa: CASSVGVAKNIQYF; cdr3_nt: TGTGCCAGCAGCGTAGGAGTAGCCAAAAACATTCAGTACTTC
v_call: TRBV6-1; clone_size: many; j_call: TRBJ2-5; d_call: TRBD2; cdr3_aa: CASRDTGTSGRQTQYF; cdr3_nt: TGTGCCAGCAGAGACACCGGGACTAGCGGGAGGCAGACCCAGTACTTC
v_call: TRBV7-9; clone_size: NA; j_call: TRBJ2-5; d_call: TRBD2; cdr3_aa: CASSLMGTTQETQYF; cdr3_nt: TGTGCCAGCAGCTTAATGGGGACTACTCAAGAGACCCAGTACTTC
v_call: TRBV6-5; clone_size: few; j_call: TRBJ1-6; d_call: NA; cdr3_aa: CASSYEGLPGAYNSPLHF; cdr3_nt: TGTGCCAGCAGTTACGAGGGGCTCCCTGGGGCCTATAATTCACCCCTCCACTTT
v_call: TRBV6-2/TRBV6-3; clone_size: many; j_call: TRBJ2-2; d_call: NA; cdr3_aa: CASSPARDIGELFF; cdr3_nt: TGTGCCAGCAGCCCTGCTAGGGATATCGGGGAGCTGTTTTTT
v_call: TRBV29-1; clone_size: NA; j_call: TRBJ2-7; d_call: NA; cdr3_aa: CSVEDDRDQSYEQYF; cdr3_nt: TGCAGCGTTGAAGATGACCGGGACCAATCCTACGAGCAGTACTTC
v_call: TRBV12-3/TRBV12-4; clone_size: many; j_call: TRBJ2-6; d_call: NA; cdr3_aa: CASTNSGANVLTF; cdr3_nt: TGTGCCAGCACCAACTCTGGGGCCAACGTCCTGACTTTC
v_call: TRBV6-5; clone_size: few; j_call: TRBJ1-3; d_call: NA; cdr3_aa: CASSYGRVGNTIYF; cdr3_nt: TGTGCCAGCAGTTACGGCAGGGTTGGAAACACCATATATTTT
v_call: TRBV18; clone_size: few; j_call: TRBJ2-2; d_call: TRBD1; cdr3_aa: CASSPPQGAWDTGELFF; cdr3_nt: TGTGCCAGCTCACCGCCTCAGGGGGCGTGGGACACCGGGGAGCTGTTTTTT
v_call: TRBV28; clone_size: many; j_call: TRBJ2-1; d_call: TRBD1; cdr3_aa: CASSPVPGTGSSYNEQFF; cdr3_nt: TGTGCCAGCAGCCCCGTTCCCGGGACAGGGAGCTCCTACAATGAGCAGTTCTTC
v_call: TRBV9; clone_size: NA; j_call: TRBJ2-5; d_call: TRBD1; cdr3_aa: CASSLGTGGKETQYF; cdr3_nt: TGTGCCAGCAGCCTTGGGACAGGCGGTAAAGAGACCCAGTACTTC
v_call: TRBV27; clone_size: NA; j_call: TRBJ2-7; d_call: NA; cdr3_aa: CASSFRTDYEQYF; cdr3_nt: TGTGCCAGCAGTTTTCGCACAGACTACGAGCAGTACTTC
v_call: TRBV15; clone_size: NA; j_call: TRBJ1-2; d_call: NA; cdr3_aa: CATSRDLGIFYGYTF; cdr3_nt: TGTGCCACCAGCAGAGATCTCGGGATCTTCTATGGCTACACCTTC
v_call: TRBV19; clone_size: NA; j_call: TRBJ1-1; d_call: NA; cdr3_aa: CASSRGGGSTEAFF; cdr3_nt: TGTGCCAGTAGTAGAGGAGGGGGTAGCACTGAAGCTTTCTTT
v_call: TRBV5-1; clone_size: many; j_call: TRBJ1-2; d_call: NA; cdr3_aa: CASSLSGDNYGYTF; cdr3_nt: TGCGCCAGCAGCTTGAGTGGGGACAACTATGGCTACACCTTC
v_call: TRBV2; clone_size: many; j_call: TRBJ2-7; d_call: NA; cdr3_aa: CASSDLDEQYF; cdr3_nt: TGTGCCAGCAGTGATTTAGACGAGCAGTACTTC
v_call: TRBV7-2; clone_size: NA; j_call: TRBJ2-7; d_call: NA; cdr3_aa: CASSPSTGIISYEQYF; cdr3_nt: TGTGCCAGCAGCCCATCGACGGGAATAATCTCCTACGAGCAGTACTTC
v_call: TRBV20-1; clone_size: few; j_call: TRBJ1-4; d_call: NA; cdr3_aa: CSAKISTNEKLFF; cdr3_nt: TGCAGTGCTAAGATATCGACTAATGAAAAACTGTTTTTT
v_call: TRBV9; clone_size: many; j_call: TRBJ2-1; d_call: TRBD2; cdr3_aa: CASSVSGSSYNEQFF; cdr3_nt: TGTGCCAGCAGCGTTAGCGGGAGCTCCTACAATGAGCAGTTCTTC